This TCR beta chain stems from a study of T cell changes during pregnancy in multiple sclerosis. The CDR3 covers 13 residues. Trimming removed 4 bases from V and 4 bases from J, with 8 bases in between. Germline values: CDR1 SNHLY, CDR2 FYNNEI. Assay used: immunoSEQ multiplex PCR; TCRdb lists only in-frame clones, some missing. The sample shows some 100,000 clones, 94% of them seen only once. The sample was peripheral blood, taken before pregnancy. The sequence derives from a female donor with multiple sclerosis, enrolled in a pregnancy study. The V gene is TRBV2, the J gene TRBJ1-5, with no clear D. DNA of the CDR3: TGTGCCAGCAGTGGAGACGGGAATCAGCCCCAGCATTTT. This codes for CASSGDGNQPQHF.